Each of the 25 T cell receptor beta chains below was sequenced from the same sample in a study of shared T cell receptors in the human thymus. Generated by immunoSEQ multiplex PCR, the TCRdb table keeps only in-frame clones and is missing some. The table shows hundreds of thousands of clones, with around 87% occurring only once. The same specimen was also included in a second study, on human thymus T cells.

The specimen was thymocytes. The receptors were sampled from a boy less than two years old with a congenital heart defect.

V and J are TRBV7-9 and TRBJ1-1; D is possibly TRBD1 (6 bases). Germline V gene sequence: CDR1 SEHNR, CDR2 FQNEAQ (reference sequence). This CDR3 spans 16 amino acids. Trimming took 1 base from V and 1 from J, leaving 13 bases between them. The CDR3 spells CASSLGQGLRNTEAFF. The CDR3 bases are TGTGCCAGCAGCTTAGGGCAGGGGTTACGGAACACTGAAGCTTTCTTT.

This clone was seen a handful of times. The rearrangement joins TRBV7-2 to TRBJ1-2; tentatively, D is TRBD1 (6 bases). Germline values: CDR1 SGHTA, CDR2 FQGNSA. The CDR3 loop spans 14 amino acids. Trimming removed 3 bases from V and 4 bases from J, with 12 bases in between. The CDR3 DNA is TGTGCCAGCAGCTTGGACAGTCCGAGCTATGGCTACACCTTC. Translation: CASSLDSPSYGYTF.

Here the CDR3 DNA reads TGTGCCAGCAGCTTAATACGGACAGGGGGGACAGATACGCAGTATTTT. Its protein product is CASSLIRTGGTDTQYF. The genes are TRBV7-6 and TRBJ2-3, with 10 bases fitting TRBD1. Germline values: CDR1 SGHVS, CDR2 FNYEAQ. This CDR3 contains 16 residues. V shed 2 bases and J 3 bases; nucleotides not matched to a gene: 5.

The V call is TRBV4-1, the J call TRBJ2-4; 8 bases fit TRBD2. V dropped 4 bases and J dropped 3; count of bases not matched to a gene: 11. The CDR3 is 17 amino acids. Germline CDR1 MGHRA, CDR2 YSYEKL. For the CDR3, the DNA is TGCGCCAGCAGCCCCTCTCGGGAGGGGCGCGACAAAAACATTCAGTACTTC. It is translated as CASSPSREGRDKNIQYF.

Written as DNA, the CDR3 is TGCGCCAGCTGGAAGACGACGGACAGCGAATCGGAACTATCTGGAAACACCATATATTTT. Translation: CASWKTTDSESELSGNTIYF. The gene calls are TRBV10-1 and TRBJ1-3; tentative D call: TRBD1 (6 bases). Germline assignment: CDR1 WNHNN and CDR2 SYGVQD (reference sequence). The ends were cut back, 8 bases at V and 1 base at J, with 30 bases in the middle. The CDR3 runs 20 residues.

The CDR3 sequence: CASSPQVDEKLFF. In DNA, the CDR3 is TGTGCCAGCAGCCCCCAGGTGGATGAAAAACTGTTTTTT. The chain links TRBV9 to TRBJ1-4; D call uncertain. Deletions cut 4 bases from V and 6 bases from J, with 10 bases between. The CDR3 covers 13 residues. The germline gives CDR1 SGDLS, CDR2 YYNGEE.

For this clone: The sample has other DNA sequences that encode this CDR3 too. V is TRBV4-2 and J is TRBJ1-6, with 7 bases that match TRBD1. The CDR3 runs 20 residues. Germline trimming cut 2 bases from V and 6 bases from J; bases unmatched to any gene: 19. The V gene's germline CDR1 is LGHNA and CDR2 YNFKEQ. Here the CDR3 DNA reads TGTGCCAGCAGCCAATCTTATCGGAAGGGGGCGATTGAACGTAATTCACCCCTCCACTTT. This sequence encodes CASSQSYRKGAIERNSPLHF.

V usage is TRBV14 and J usage is TRBJ1-3, with D possibly being TRBD1 (6 bases). The CDR3 covers 16 residues. The V gene lost 0 bases and the J gene lost 1 base, with 10 bases spanning the gap. CDR1 is SGHDN and CDR2 is FVKESK in the germline V gene. The CDR3 DNA is TGTGCCAGCAGCCAAGAACAGGGCCTATCTGGAAACACCATATATTTT. Translation: CASSQEQGLSGNTIYF.

J is TRBJ2-1 and V is TRBV5-6; D perhaps matches TRBD1 (7 bases). The length of the CDR3 is 16 residues. With 3 bases removed from V and 0 bases from J, the gap between germline ends came to 13 bases. The V gene's germline CDR1 is SGHDT and CDR2 YYEEEE. The DNA of the CDR3 is TGTGCCAGCAGCTCAGGGGGGTTAGGCTCCTACAATGAGCAGTTCTTC. Its protein product is CASSSGGLGSYNEQFF. Together with reference TRBV5-6 and TRBJ2-1, the CDR3 gives the full variable domain: DAGVTQSPTHLIKTRGQQVTLRCSPKSGHDTVSWYQQALGQGPQFIFQYYEEEERQRGNFPDRFSGHQFPNYSSELNVNALLLGDSALYLCASSSGGLGSYNEQFFGPGTRLTVL.

The chain is built from TRBV7-2 and TRBJ2-1; 13 bases line up with TRBD2. Germline CDR1 SGHTA, CDR2 FQGNSA. This CDR3 contains 16 residues. The V gene end was trimmed by 8 bases and the J gene end by 6 bases; junction bases not matched to a gene: 10. The CDR3 spells CASGTSGEGWGNEQFF. The CDR3 DNA reads TGTGCCAGCGGGACTAGCGGGGAGGGTTGGGGCAATGAGCAGTTCTTC.

This chain uses TRBV28 with TRBJ2-2; TRBD2 is a possible D gene (5 bases). The V and J ends lost 3 bases and 2 bases respectively, with 13 bases between them. The CDR3 length is 16 residues. Germline lookup yields CDR1 MDHEN and CDR2 SYDVKM. The CDR3 region has the DNA TGTGCCAGCAGTTTTCAGGAGGCACATAACACCGGGGAGCTGTTTTTT. Amino acids: CASSFQEAHNTGELFF.

This sequence joins TRBV25-1 and TRBJ2-1; 9 bases are a match to TRBD1. This CDR3 is built from 15 residues. V was clipped by 8 bases and J by 8 bases; unmatched bases: 13. Per germline, CDR1 MGHDK and CDR2 SYGVNS. This CDR3 reads CASETGTGIVDEQFF. The CDR3 DNA reads as TGTGCCAGCGAAACCGGGACAGGGATTGTGGATGAGCAGTTCTTC.

The chain carries TRBV5-1 and TRBJ2-7, with 7 bases identical to TRBD1. After removal of 0 bases from V and 2 bases from J, the junction contained 5 bases not matched to a gene. CDR1 is SGHRS, CDR2 YFSETQ, per germline. The CDR3 sequence is 15 residues long. CDR3 DNA: TGCGCCAGCAGCTTGGGCGCAGGGGGAACCTACGAGCAGTACTTC. Encoded protein: CASSLGAGGTYEQYF.

This sequence joins TRBV29-1 and TRBJ1-6; TRBD1 aligns across 8 bases. The germline V gene encodes CDR1 SQVTM and CDR2 ANQGSEA. V dropped 7 bases and J dropped 4; count of bases not matched to a gene: 18. CDR3 size: 18 residues. DNA of the CDR3: TGCAGCGCCGAAGGGGCAGGGGGCGGACATTCTTATAATTCACCCCTCCACTTT. Its translation: CSAEGAGGGHSYNSPLHF.

This clone was seen a single time. In nucleotides, the CDR3 is TGTGCCAGCAGCGTAGCTACCGGCGGGACTAGCGGGGGGGGAAGGATTAATGAGCAGTTCTTC. Its translation is CASSVATGGTSGGGRINEQFF. V gene TRBV9 combines with J gene TRBJ2-1; 16 bases are a match to TRBD2. CDR1 and CDR2 from the germline V gene are SGDLS and YYNGEE. Unmatched junction bases numbered 16, after V lost 0 bases and J lost 7 bases. The CDR3 runs to 21 residues.

The rearrangement uses TRBV5-1 and TRBJ2-3; TRBD1 matches 8 bases. The CDR3 length is 15 residues. Unmatched junction bases numbered 4, after V lost 1 base and J lost 3 bases. Germline V lookup: CDR1 SGHRS, CDR2 YFSETQ. The CDR3 bases are TGCGCCAGCAGCTTGCGGGACAGGAGTACAGATACGCAGTATTTT. Translating gives CASSLRDRSTDTQYF.

The V gene is TRBV18, the J gene TRBJ2-7; TRBD2 agrees at 12 bases. The junction had 8 bases not matched to a gene; V was cut back by 3 bases and J by 5 bases. CDR1 and CDR2 from the germline V gene are KGHSH and LQKENI. The CDR3 is made up of 16 amino acids. In DNA, the CDR3 is TGTGCCAGCTCACCCTCGGGACTAGCGGGCTTCAACGAGCAGTACTTC. It translates to CASSPSGLAGFNEQYF.

The chain uses TRBV7-2 and TRBJ1-1; unclear D gene. Germline V CDR1 and CDR2: SGHTA, FQGNSA. The V end lost 1 base, the J end lost 9 bases, and 15 bases lay between the germline ends. The CDR3 runs 14 residues. The CDR3 spells CASSLGGSQVQAFF. CDR3 in DNA: TGTGCCAGCAGCTTAGGAGGATCCCAAGTACAAGCTTTCTTT.

The chain links TRBV9 to TRBJ2-2; D unclear. Germline V lookup: CDR1 SGDLS, CDR2 YYNGEE. The CDR3 is 13 amino acids. The V and J ends lost 0 bases and 5 bases respectively, with 5 bases between them. In nucleotides, the CDR3 is TGTGCCAGCAGCGTAGTTCCGACCGGGGAGCTGTTTTTT. This gives the protein CASSVVPTGELFF.

V and J are TRBV28 and TRBJ2-4; D is unresolved. The length of the CDR3 is 14 residues. Between the trimmed V and J ends, which lost 1 base and 0 bases, there was a span of 4 bases. Germline values: CDR1 MDHEN, CDR2 SYDVKM. As DNA, the CDR3 is TGTGCCAGCAGTTTATCTTCAGCCAAAAACATTCAGTACTTC. Translated: CASSLSSAKNIQYF. Using reference TRBV28 and TRBJ2-4 for the parts outside the CDR3, the full variable domain is DVKVTQSSRYLVKRTGEKVFLECVQDMDHENMFWYRQDPGLGLRLIYFSYDVKMKEKGDIPEGYSVSREKKERFSLILESASTNQTSMYLCASSLSSAKNIQYFGAGTRLSVL.

The genes are TRBV10-3 and TRBJ2-1; D call uncertain. Germline-derived CDR1 and CDR2 are ENHRY and SYGVKD. The CDR3 has 17 residues. V lost 5 bases, J lost 0 bases, and 17 bases lay in between. The CDR3 is CAISKSATDDSYNEQFF. The CDR3 DNA is TGTGCCATCAGTAAAAGCGCCACCGACGACTCCTACAATGAGCAGTTCTTC.

This chain links TRBV7-5 with TRBJ1-4; TRBD1, as called in the table, went unchecked against the DNA. TRBV7-5 is recorded as a pseudogene. The CDR3 sequence is 18 residues long. CDR3 sequence (DNA): TGTGTCAGAAGCCCCCGGGGACAGCCCCCTGCAACTAATGAAAAACTGTTTTTT. It specifies CVRSPRGQPPATNEKLFF.

This clone turned up a few times. CDR3 region: CASSFPGQSSGNTIYF. CDR3 sequence (DNA): TGTGCCAGCAGTTTTCCGGGACAGAGCTCTGGAAACACCATATATTTT. The genes are TRBV28 and TRBJ1-3, with TRBD1 identical over 7 bases. The V gene's germline CDR1 is MDHEN and CDR2 SYDVKM. This CDR3 contains 16 residues. With V trimmed by 3 bases and J by 0 bases, 5 bases remained unmatched.

The V call is TRBV7-2, the J call TRBJ1-6; 9 positions agree with TRBD1. CDR1 is SGHTA, CDR2 FQGNSA, per germline. The CDR3 loop spans 19 amino acids. Trimming took 6 bases from V and 3 from J; bases not matched to a gene: 15. CDR3 protein: CASSPQAKRDRDYNSPLHF. CDR3 sequence (DNA): TGTGCCAGCAGTCCTCAAGCTAAACGGGACAGGGACTATAATTCACCCCTCCACTTT.

The rearrangement uses TRBV28 and TRBJ2-1, with D uncertain. The length of the CDR3 is 11 residues. The V end was cut by 3 bases, the J end by 7 bases, with 4 bases between. The V gene's germline CDR1 is MDHEN and CDR2 SYDVKM. The CDR3 bases are TGTGCCAGCAGTTTTAGAAATGAGCAGTTCTTC. Its translation: CASSFRNEQFF.